This T cell receptor beta chain was captured in a study of CXCR3-negative and CXCR3-positive naive CD8 T cells. Overall study context: Roughly 1.5 +/- 0.3 million TRB reads came from each library, giving roughly 130 million in total.

CD45RO-CCR7+CD27+CD95- cells counted as naive CD8+ T cells. In the case of this clonotype: The target antigen is unknown.

CDR3 length: 15 residues. Germline V gene sequence: CDR1 SGHTA, CDR2 FQGNSA. The method, 5' RACE with UMI labels, was used to prepare the TRB cDNA libraries. For each CDR3 protein, TCRdb gives one entry from its re-call of the 5' RACE reads, without DNA. The listing records 85,000 to 130,000 distinct CDR3 sequences. Broader study findings: Similarly elevated diversity marked both naive subsets, with memory CD8+ cells showing far lower diversity. Hydrophobicity was higher for TRB CDR3s found in CXCR3-positive naive cells than in CXCR3-negative naive cells. Similar TRBV-TRBJ usage characterized naive CXCR3-negative and CXCR3-positive cells; memory cells differed.

This chain joins TRBV7-2 and TRBJ2-1; TCRdb designates TRBD1, a call that cannot be tested without DNA. This clonotype was sampled from a human donor in good health. Some clones in this sample may be carry-over from other donors' samples. Input material: naive CXCR3+ CD8+ T cells from blood. The sample's subset: CD45RO-CCR7+CD27+CD95- naive CD8+ T cells expressing CXCR3 (TNR3+). The CDR3 reads CASSLAGGWNNEQFF.